Given below is one TCR beta chain in context. What it binds is not known. The data belong to a study of T cell repertoires in cytomegalovirus infection. Study in general: A matching HLA type, together with CMV infection, was signaled by public TCR beta signatures.

TCRdb analysed the reads with MiXCR anew, one entry per CDR3 protein. The sample carries some 680,000 distinct CDR3 sequences, roughly a third recorded once. The CDR3 extends over 14 amino acids. Trimming stripped 5 bases from V and 1 base from J, with 11 bases between. Study-wide results and caveats: The cumulative frequency of public TCR beta families distinguished individuals who carried CMV together with the relevant HLA. In two of eight donors, the top clonotype was HLA-C-restricted CMV-specific.

The J gene is TRBJ2-5, the V gene TRBV12-3 or TRBV12-4; D gene ambiguous. Sequencing input: PBMCs. The source of this sequence is a human donor in good health (CMV status not recorded). Some clones in this sample may be carry-over from other donors' samples. The CDR3 coding sequence is TGTGCCAGCAGTCCCCTGGGCAGCCAAGAGACCCAGTACTTC. This translates into CASSPLGSQETQYF.